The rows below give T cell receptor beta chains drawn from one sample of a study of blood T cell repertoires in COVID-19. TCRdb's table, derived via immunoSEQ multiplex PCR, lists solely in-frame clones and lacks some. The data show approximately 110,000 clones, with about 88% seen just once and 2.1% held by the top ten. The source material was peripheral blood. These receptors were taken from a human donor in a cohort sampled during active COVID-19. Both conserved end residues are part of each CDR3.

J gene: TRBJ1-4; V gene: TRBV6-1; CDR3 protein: CASSESGEGLSEKLFF
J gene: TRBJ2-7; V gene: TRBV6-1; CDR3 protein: CASSVAAGYEQYF
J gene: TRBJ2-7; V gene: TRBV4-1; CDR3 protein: CASSQAGTGGEQYF
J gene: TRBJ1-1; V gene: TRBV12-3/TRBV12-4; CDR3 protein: CASSFAMNTEAFF
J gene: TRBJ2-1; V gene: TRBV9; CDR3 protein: CASSFRTSGKGSSYNEQFF
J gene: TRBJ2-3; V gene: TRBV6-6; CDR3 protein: CASRGLSGVETDTQYF
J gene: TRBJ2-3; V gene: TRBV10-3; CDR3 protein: CATSSEYLGTDTQYF
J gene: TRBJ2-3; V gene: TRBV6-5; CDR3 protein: CASTNDGGATDTQYF
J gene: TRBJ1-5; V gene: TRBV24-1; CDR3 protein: CATSDLVGDRESNQPQHF
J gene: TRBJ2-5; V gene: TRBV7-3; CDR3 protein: CASSLGSQETQYF
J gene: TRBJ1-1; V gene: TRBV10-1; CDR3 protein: CASSETQDYTEAFF
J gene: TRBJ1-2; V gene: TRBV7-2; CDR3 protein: CASSFRSGTPANYGYTF
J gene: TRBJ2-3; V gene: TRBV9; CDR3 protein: CASSSISGGGTDTQYF
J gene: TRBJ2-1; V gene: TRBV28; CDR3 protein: CASRSPSGSYNEQFF
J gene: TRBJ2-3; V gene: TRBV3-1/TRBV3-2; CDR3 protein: CASSQDTGLGTQYF
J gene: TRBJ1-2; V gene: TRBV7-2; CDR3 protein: CASSLSQGNYGYTF
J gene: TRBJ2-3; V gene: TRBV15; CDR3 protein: CATSRGLAGETSTDTQYF
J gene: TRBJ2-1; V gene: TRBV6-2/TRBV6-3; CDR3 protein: CASSYFGQRNEQFF
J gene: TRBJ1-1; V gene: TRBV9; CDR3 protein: CASSAEENTEAFF
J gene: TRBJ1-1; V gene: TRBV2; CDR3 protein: CASTSGPSRSPEAFF
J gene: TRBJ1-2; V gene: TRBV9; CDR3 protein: CASSVGGTGDNYGYTF
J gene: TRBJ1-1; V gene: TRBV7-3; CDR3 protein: CASSPGGQGEAFF
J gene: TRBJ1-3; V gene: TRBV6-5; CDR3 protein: CASSYTKTGRNTIYF
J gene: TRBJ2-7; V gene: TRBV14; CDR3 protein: CASSHLGTGNEQYF
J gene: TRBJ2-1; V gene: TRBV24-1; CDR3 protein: CATSDLSGGTYNEQFF
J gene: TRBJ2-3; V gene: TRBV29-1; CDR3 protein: CSGIGLAGGTDTQYF
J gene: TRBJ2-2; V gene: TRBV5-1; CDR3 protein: CASSFGQNDAGELFF
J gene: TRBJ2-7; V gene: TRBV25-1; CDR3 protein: CASSEAGGGGEQYF
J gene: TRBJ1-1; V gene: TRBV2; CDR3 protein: CASSGQGAGTEAFF
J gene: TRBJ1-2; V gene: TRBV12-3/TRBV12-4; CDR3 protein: CASRPDRLNGYTF
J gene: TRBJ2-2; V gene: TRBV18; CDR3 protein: CASSPRQGKTGELFF
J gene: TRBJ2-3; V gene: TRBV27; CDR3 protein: CASSLSSGGITDTQYF
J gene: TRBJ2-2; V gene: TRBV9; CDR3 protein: CASSPRGLADVTGELFF
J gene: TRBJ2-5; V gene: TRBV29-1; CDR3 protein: CSVDKSGFKRETQYF
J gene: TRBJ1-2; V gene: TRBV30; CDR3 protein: CAWSSMTGDGYTF
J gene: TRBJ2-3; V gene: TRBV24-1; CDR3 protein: CATSDFSGGASTQYF
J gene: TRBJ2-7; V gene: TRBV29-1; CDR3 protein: CSVVGGFEQYF
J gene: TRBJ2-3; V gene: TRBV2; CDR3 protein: CASSEMTGTDTQYF
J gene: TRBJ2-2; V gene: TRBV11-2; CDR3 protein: CASSSRTPNTGELFF
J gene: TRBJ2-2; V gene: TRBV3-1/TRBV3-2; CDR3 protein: CASTTRGGDTGELFF
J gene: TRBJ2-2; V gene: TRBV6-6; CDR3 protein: CASSFRTSGGTGELFF
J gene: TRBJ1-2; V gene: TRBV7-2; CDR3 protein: CASSNTWGVYGYTF
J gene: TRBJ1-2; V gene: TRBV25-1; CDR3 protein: CASSPTHVYGYTF
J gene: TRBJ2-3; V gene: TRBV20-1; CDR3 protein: CSAIRADTQYF
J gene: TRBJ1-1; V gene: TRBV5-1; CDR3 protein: CASSLGSAGEAFF
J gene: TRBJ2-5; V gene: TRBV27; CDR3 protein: CATRDYETQYF
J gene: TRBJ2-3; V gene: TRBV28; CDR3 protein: CATTRGLAGGPGTQYF
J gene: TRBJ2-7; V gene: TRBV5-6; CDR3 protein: CASSLIQLRHEQYF
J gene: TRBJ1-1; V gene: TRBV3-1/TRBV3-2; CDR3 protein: CASSQDVQGRIRGKAEAFF